This T cell receptor beta chain was identified in a study of post-analysis software for immune sequencing data. Study-wide points: Roughly five TRBV segments occurring more often in patients than controls included TRBV5-6, TRBV5-1 and TRBV20-1.

Germline V gives CDR1 SNHLY, CDR2 FYNNEI. The ends were cut back, 7 bases at V and 5 bases at J, with 17 bases in the middle. CDR3 length: 14 residues. Notes on this clonotype: Its cognate antigen is unknown.

The authors incorporated unique molecular identifiers into the TCR beta cDNA libraries. TCRdb reprocessed the PCR reads via MiXCR and lists one record per CDR3 protein. The sample yields roughly 620,000 distinct CDR3 sequences, around 44% seen once. The specimen sequenced was blood. The rearrangement uses TRBV2 and TRBJ1-1; D not certain. This clonotype was sampled from a girl between 5 and 17 years old with multiple sclerosis. CDR3 nucleotides: TGTGCCAGCACTCAAAGCGGCGTGGGAACTGAAGCTTTCTTT. This sequence encodes CASTQSGVGTEAFF. The whole variable domain, remainder taken from reference TRBV2 and TRBJ1-1, is EPEVTQTPSHQVTQMGQEVILRCVPISNHLYFYWYRQILGQKVEFLVSFYNNEISEKSEIFDDQFSVERPDGSNFTLKIRSTKLEDSAMYFCASTQSGVGTEAFFGQGTRLTVV.